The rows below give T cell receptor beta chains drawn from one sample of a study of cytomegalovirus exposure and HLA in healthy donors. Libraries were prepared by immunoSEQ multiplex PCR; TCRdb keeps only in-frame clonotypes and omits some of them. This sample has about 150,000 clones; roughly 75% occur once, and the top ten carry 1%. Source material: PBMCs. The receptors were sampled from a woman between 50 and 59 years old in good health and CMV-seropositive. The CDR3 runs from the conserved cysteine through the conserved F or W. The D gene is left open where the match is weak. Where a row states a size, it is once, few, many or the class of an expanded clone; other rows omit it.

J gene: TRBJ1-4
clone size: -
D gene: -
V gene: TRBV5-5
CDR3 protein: CASSIARGANEKLFF
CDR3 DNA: TGTGCCAGCAGCATAGCCCGGGGGGCCAATGAAAAACTGTTTTTT

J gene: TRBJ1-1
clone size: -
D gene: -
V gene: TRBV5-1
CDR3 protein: CASSLRGMNTEAFF
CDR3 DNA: TGCGCCAGCAGCTTGAGGGGGATGAACACTGAAGCTTTCTTT

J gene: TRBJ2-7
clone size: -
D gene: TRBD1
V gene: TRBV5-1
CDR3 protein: CASSLLVPGQGHYEQYF
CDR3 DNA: TGCGCCAGCAGCTTGTTGGTCCCGGGACAGGGCCACTACGAGCAGTACTTC

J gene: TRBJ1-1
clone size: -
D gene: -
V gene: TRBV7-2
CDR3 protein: CASSLQGWAEAFF
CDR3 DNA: TGTGCCAGCAGCTTACAGGGTTGGGCTGAAGCTTTCTTT

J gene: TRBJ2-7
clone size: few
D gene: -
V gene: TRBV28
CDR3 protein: CASSASLKQYF
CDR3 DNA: TGTGCCAGCAGTGCCTCACTGAAGCAGTACTTC

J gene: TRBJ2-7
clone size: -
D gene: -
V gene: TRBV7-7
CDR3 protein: CASSLGVGYEQYF
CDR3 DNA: TGTGCTAGCAGCTTGGGAGTGGGCTACGAGCAGTACTTC

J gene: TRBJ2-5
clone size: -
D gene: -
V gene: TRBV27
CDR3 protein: CASSSQFETAWLGWHF
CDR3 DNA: TGTGCCAGCAGTTCTCAATTCGAGACAGCCTGGCTGGGGTGGCACTTC

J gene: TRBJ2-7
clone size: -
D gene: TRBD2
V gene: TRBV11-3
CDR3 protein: CASRPGGGRFGGEQYF
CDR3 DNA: TGTGCCAGCAGACCCGGGGGAGGGCGGTTCGGAGGAGAGCAGTACTTC

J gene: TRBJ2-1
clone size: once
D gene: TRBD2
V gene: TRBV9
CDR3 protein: CASSVPTQGREVYNEQFF
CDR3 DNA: TGTGCCAGCAGCGTACCAACCCAGGGGCGGGAGGTTTACAATGAGCAGTTCTTC

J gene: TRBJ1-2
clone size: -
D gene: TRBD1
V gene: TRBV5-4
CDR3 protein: CASSSGQRANYGYTF
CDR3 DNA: TGTGCCAGCAGCTCGGGACAGCGGGCTAACTATGGCTACACCTTC

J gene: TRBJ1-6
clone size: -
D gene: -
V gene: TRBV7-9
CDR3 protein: CASSLVGGTHSPLHF
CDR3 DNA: TGTGCCAGCAGCTTAGTGGGGGGGACCCATTCACCCCTCCACTTT

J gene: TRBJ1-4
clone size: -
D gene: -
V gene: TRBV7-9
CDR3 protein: CASSFYQREKLFF
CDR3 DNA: TGTGCCAGCAGCTTCTACCAGCGGGAAAAACTGTTTTTT

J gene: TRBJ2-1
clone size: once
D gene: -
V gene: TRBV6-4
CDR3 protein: CASSDSTQGYGEQFF
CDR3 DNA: TGTGCCAGCAGTGACTCGACCCAGGGCTACGGTGAGCAGTTCTTC

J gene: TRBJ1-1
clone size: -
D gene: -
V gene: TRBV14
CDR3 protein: CASSYNMNTEAFF
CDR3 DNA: TGTGCCAGCAGCTATAACATGAACACTGAAGCTTTCTTT

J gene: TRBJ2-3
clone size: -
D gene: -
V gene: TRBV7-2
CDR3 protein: CASSLFRDTQYF
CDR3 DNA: TGTGCCAGCAGCTTATTCAGAGATACGCAGTATTTT

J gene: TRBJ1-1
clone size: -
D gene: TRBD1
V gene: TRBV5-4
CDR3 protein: CASSLGGTAGGAFF
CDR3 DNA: TGTGCCAGCAGCTTGGGAGGGACAGCCGGGGGAGCTTTCTTT

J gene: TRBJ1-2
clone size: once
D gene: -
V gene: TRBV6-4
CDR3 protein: CASSDTQGNYGYTF
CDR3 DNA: TGTGCCAGCAGTGACACTCAGGGAAACTATGGCTACACCTTC

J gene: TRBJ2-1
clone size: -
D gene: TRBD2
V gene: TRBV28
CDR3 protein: CASTKLAPRDNEQFF
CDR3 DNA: TGTGCCAGCACCAAACTAGCGCCAAGGGACAATGAGCAGTTCTTC

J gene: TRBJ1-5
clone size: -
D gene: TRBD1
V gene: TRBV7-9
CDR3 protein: CASSSSRTGAITPQHF
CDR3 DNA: TGTGCCAGCAGCTCTTCCAGAACAGGGGCAATCACGCCCCAGCATTTT

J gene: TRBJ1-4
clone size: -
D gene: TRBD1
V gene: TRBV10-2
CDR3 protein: CATTSGTVGEKLFF
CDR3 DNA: TGCGCCACTACCTCCGGGACAGTTGGAGAAAAACTGTTTTTT

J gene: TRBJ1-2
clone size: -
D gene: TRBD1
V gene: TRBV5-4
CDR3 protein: CASSLAGQGARGYTF
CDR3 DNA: TGTGCCAGCAGCTTGGCCGGGCAGGGGGCGAGGGGCTACACCTTC

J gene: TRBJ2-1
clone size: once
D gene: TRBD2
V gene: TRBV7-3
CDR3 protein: CASSTMGLAEYEQFF
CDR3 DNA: TGTGCCAGCAGCACCATGGGACTAGCGGAGTATGAGCAGTTCTTC

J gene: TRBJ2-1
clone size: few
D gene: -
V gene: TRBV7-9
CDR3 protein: CASSLETAYNEQFF
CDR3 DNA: TGTGCCAGCAGCTTAGAGACAGCCTACAATGAGCAGTTCTTC

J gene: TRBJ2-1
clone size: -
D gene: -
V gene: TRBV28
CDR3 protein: CASIPPGLSYNEQFF
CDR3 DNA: TGTGCCAGCATACCACCGGGACTTTCTTACAATGAGCAGTTCTTC

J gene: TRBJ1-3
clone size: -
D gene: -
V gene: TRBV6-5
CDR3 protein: CASSPGVSGNTIYF
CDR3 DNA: TGTGCCAGCAGTCCCGGGGTCTCTGGAAACACCATATATTTT

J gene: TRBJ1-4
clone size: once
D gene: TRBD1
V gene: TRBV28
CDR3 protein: CASSTGARNEKLFF
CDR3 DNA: TGTGCCAGCAGCACAGGGGCCCGTAATGAAAAACTGTTTTTT

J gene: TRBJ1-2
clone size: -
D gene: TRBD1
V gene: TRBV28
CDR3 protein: CASSSPSTGDYGYTF
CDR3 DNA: TGTGCCAGCAGTTCGCCTTCGACAGGGGACTATGGCTACACCTTC

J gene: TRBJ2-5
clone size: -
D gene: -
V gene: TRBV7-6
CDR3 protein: CASSRGTQETQYF
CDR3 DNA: TGTGCCAGCAGCCGCGGCACCCAAGAGACCCAGTACTTC

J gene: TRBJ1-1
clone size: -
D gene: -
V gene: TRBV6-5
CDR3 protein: CASSYRRITEAFF
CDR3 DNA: TGTGCCAGCAGTTACCGGAGAATCACTGAAGCTTTCTTT

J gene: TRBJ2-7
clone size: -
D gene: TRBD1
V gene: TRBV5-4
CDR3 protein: CASSLGRGTGQKGTQYGQYF
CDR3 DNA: TGTGCCAGCAGCTTGGGTCGTGGGACAGGCCAAAAGGGGACTCAGTATGGGCAGTACTTC

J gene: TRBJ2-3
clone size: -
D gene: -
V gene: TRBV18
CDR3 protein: CASSLQSADTQYF
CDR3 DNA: TGTGCCAGCTCGCTTCAATCGGCAGATACGCAGTATTTT

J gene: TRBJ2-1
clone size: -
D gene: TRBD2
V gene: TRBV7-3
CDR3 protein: CASSLTRGGGFGEQFF
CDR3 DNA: TGTGCCAGCAGCTTAACGCGGGGGGGAGGATTTGGTGAGCAGTTCTTC